This note documents a single T cell receptor (beta chain) sequence. This sample was included in a study of T-cell reconstitution after alpha-beta-depleted transplantation in children. Preparation of the TCRbeta library used unique molecular identifiers. TCRdb itself ran the PCR reads through MiXCR, one entry per CDR3 protein. The repertoire holds approximately 590,000 distinct CDR3 sequences, about 10% seen once, with less than 5% in the top ten. The CDR3 has 12 residues. V gave up 8 bases and J gave up 8 bases, with 15 bases separating them. Looked up from germline, CDR1 is MNHEY and CDR2 is SVGAGI. Sequences were derived from PBMCs from the stem cell graft donor, sampled from the stem cell graft. The clonotype comes from a human donor who donated a stem cell graft to a child with acute myeloid leukemia. This sequence joins TRBV6-5 and TRBJ2-5; the D call may be TRBD1 or TRBD2 (6 bases each). CDR3 sequence: CASGRRGTTQYF. In DNA form, the CDR3 reads TGTGCCAGCGGCAGAAGGGGGACTACCCAGTACTTC.